The subject of this entry is one T cell receptor (beta chain). The antigen remains undetermined. This record comes from a study of siplizumab effects on memory and regulatory T cells. Broader study findings: The study found naive T cells seemingly more diverse than memory cells and seemingly major alloresponse contributors. Tregs that proliferated in siplizumab cultures did not have their suppressive function confirmed.

The CDR3 has 16 residues. Trimming took 4 bases from V and 5 from J; bases not matched to a gene: 5. Germline assignment: CDR1 SGHRS and CDR2 YFSETQ. Around 9.1 x 10^4 TCR templates per sample were sequenced. Clones were read by immunoSEQ multiplex PCR, and TCRdb kept only the in-frame ones, dropping some. The table shows about 87,000 clones, with around 90% occurring only once. The sequenced material came from Tregs sorted from blood. The sequence derives from a human donor in good health. The chain uses TRBV5-1 and TRBJ2-3; 15 bases line up with TRBD2. The CDR3 here is CASSAGLAGGRDTQYF. DNA for the CDR3: TGCGCCAGCAGCGCAGGACTAGCGGGGGGGCGAGATACGCAGTATTTT.